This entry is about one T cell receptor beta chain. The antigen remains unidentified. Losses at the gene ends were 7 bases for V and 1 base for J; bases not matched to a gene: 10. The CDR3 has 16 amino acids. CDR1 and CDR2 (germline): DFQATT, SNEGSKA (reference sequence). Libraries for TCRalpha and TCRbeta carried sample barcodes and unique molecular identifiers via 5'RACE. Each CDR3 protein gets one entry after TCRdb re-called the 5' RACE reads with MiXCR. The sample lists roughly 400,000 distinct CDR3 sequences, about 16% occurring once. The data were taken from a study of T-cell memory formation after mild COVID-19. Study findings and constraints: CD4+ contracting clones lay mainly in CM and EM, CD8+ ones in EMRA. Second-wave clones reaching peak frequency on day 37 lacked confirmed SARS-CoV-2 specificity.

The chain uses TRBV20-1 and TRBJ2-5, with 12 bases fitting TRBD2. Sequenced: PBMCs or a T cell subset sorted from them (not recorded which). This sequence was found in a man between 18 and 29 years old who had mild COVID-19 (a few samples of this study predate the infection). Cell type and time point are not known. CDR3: CSVVLAGGPVQETQYF. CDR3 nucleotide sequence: TGCAGTGTGGTTCTAGCGGGAGGGCCGGTCCAAGAGACCCAGTACTTC.